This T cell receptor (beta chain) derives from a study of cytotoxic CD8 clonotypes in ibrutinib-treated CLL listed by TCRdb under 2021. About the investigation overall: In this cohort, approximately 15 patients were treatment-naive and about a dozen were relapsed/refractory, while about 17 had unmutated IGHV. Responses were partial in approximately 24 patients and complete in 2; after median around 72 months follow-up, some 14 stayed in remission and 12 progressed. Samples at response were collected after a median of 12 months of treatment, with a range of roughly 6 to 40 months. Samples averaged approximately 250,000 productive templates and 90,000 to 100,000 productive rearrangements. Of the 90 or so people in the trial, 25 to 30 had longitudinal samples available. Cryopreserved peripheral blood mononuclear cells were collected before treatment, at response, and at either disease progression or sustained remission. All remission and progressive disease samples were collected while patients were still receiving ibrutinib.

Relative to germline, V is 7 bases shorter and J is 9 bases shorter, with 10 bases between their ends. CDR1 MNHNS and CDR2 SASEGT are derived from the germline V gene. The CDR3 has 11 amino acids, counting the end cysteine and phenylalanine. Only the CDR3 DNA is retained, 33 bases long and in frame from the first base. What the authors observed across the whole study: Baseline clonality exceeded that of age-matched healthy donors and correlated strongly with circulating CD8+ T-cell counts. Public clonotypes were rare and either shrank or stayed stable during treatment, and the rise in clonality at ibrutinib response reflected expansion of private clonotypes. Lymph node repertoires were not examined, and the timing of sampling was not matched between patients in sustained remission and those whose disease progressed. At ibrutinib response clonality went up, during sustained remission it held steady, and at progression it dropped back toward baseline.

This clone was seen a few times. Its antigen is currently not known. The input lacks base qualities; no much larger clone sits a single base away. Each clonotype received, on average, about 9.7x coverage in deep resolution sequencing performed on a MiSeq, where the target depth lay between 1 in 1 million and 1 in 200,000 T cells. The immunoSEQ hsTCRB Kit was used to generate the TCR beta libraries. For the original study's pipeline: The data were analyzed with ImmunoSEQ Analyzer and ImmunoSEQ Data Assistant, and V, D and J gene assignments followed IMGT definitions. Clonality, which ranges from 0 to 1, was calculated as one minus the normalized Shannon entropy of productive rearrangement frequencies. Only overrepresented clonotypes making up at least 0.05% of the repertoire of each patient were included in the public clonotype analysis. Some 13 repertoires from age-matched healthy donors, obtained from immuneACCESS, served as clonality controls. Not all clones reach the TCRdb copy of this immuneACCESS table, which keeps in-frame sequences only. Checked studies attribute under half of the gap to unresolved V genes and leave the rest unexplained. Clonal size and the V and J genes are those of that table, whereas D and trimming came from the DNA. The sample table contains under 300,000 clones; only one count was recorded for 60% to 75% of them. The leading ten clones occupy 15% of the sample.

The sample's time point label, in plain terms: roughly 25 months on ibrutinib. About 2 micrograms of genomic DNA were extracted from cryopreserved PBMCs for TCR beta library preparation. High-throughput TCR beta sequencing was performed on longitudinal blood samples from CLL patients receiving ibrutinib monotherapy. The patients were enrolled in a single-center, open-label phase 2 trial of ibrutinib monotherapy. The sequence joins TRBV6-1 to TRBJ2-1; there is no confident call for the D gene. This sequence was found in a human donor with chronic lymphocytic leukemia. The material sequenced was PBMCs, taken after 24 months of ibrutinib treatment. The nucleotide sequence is TGTGCCAGCATGCGTAGTGGTGAGCAGTTCTTC. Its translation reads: CASMRSGEQFF.